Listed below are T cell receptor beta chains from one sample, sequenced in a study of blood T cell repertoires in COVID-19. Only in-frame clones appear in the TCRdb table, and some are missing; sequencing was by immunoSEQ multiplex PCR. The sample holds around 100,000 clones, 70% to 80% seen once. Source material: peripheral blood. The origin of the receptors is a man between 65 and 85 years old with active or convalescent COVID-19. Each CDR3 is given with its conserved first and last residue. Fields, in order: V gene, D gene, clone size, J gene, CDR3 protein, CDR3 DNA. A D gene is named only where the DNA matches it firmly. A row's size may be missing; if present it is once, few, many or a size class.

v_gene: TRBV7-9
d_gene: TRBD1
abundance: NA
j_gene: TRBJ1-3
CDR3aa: CASSLVLTGRFGNTIYF
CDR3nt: TGTGCCAGCAGCTTAGTTCTGACAGGGAGGTTTGGAAACACCATATATTTT

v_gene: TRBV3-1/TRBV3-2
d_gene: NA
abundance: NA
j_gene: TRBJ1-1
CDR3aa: CASSQATLTEAFF
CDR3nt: TGTGCCAGCAGCCAAGCGACACTCACTGAAGCTTTCTTT

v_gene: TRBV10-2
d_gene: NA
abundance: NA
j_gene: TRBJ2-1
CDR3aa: CASTSQGSYNEQFF
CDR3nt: TGCGCCAGCACCTCACAGGGATCCTACAATGAGCAGTTCTTC

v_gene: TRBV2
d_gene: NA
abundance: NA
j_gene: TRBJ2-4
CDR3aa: CASSEQAYWENIQYF
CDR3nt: TGTGCCAGCAGTGAACAGGCCTATTGGGAGAACATTCAGTACTTC

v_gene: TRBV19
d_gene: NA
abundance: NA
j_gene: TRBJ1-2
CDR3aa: CASSIVGEEGYGYTF
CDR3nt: TGTGCCAGTAGTATAGTCGGGGAGGAGGGCTATGGCTACACCTTC

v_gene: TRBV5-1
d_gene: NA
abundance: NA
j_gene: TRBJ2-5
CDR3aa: CASSLETGQETQYF
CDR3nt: TGCGCCAGCAGCTTGGAGACAGGCCAAGAGACCCAGTACTTC

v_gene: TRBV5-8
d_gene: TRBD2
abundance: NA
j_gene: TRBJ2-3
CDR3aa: CASSLAGVEDTQYF
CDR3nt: TGTGCCAGCTCTCTAGCGGGAGTCGAGGATACGCAGTATTTT

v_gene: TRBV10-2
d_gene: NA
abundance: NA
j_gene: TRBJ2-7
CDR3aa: CASFQGYEQYF
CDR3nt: TGCGCCAGCTTCCAGGGCTACGAGCAGTACTTC

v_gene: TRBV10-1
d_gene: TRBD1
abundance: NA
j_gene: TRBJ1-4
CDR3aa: CASSQQGNEKLFF
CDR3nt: TGCGCCAGCAGTCAACAGGGGAATGAAAAACTGTTTTTT

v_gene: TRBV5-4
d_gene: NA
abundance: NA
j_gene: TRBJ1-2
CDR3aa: CASSQGGGLDYYGYTF
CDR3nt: TGTGCCAGCAGCCAGGGAGGGGGGCTGGACTACTATGGCTACACCTTC

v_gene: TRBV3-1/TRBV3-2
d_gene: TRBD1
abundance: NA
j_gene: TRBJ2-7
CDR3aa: CASSPGQGSVYEQYF
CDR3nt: TGTGCCAGCAGCCCGGGACAGGGGTCCGTCTACGAGCAGTACTTC

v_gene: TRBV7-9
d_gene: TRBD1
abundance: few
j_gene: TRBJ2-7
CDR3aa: CASSLVTGIRNEQYF
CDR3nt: TGTGCCAGCAGCTTAGTGACAGGGATTAGGAACGAGCAGTACTTC

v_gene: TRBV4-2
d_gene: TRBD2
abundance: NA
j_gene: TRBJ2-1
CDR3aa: CASSPGLAGGSYNEQFF
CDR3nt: TGTGCCAGCAGCCCAGGACTAGCGGGGGGTTCCTACAATGAGCAGTTCTTC

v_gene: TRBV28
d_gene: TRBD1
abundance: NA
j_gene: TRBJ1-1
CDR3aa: CASSANPGGSEDTEAFF
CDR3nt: TGTGCCAGCAGCGCCAACCCAGGGGGCAGTGAGGACACTGAAGCTTTCTTT

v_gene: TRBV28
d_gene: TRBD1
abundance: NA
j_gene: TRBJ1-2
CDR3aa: CASRYPGQDYGYTF
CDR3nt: TGTGCCAGCCGCTACCCGGGACAGGACTATGGCTACACCTTC

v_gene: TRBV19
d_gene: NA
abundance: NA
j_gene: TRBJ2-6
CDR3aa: CATARGGAGANVLTF
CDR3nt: TGTGCCACCGCGAGGGGGGGCGCTGGGGCCAACGTCCTGACTTTC

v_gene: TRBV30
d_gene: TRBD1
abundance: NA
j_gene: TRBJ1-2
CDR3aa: CAWSGGDRGYGYTF
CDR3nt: TGTGCCTGGAGTGGTGGGGACAGGGGATATGGCTACACCTTC

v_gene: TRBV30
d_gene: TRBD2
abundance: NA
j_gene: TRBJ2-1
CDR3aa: CAWSHLAGGGNEQFF
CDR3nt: TGTGCCTGGAGTCATCTAGCGGGAGGGGGCAATGAGCAGTTCTTC

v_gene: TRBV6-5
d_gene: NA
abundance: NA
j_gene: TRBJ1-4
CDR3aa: CASSYSGAEKLFF
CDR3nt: TGTGCCAGCAGTTACTCGGGAGCCGAAAAACTGTTTTTT

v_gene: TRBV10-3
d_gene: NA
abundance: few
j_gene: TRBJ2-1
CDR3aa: CAIRRTTGLNEQFF
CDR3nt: TGTGCCATCAGACGGACTACGGGACTCAATGAGCAGTTCTTC

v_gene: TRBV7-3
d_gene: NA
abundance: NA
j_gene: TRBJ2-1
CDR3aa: CASSFDRSSYNEQFF
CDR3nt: TGTGCCAGCAGCTTTGACAGAAGCTCCTACAATGAGCAGTTCTTC

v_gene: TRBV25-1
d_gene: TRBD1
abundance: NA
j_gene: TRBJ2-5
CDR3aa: CASSFPGQGGRETQYF
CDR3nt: TGTGCCAGCAGTTTTCCAGGACAGGGGGGGAGAGAGACCCAGTACTTC

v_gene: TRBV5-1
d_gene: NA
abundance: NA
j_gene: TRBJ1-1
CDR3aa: CASSYIRDTEAFF
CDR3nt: TGCGCCAGCAGCTATATACGGGACACTGAAGCTTTCTTT

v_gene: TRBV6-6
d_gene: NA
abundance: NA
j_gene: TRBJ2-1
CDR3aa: CASSYYGSSYNEQFF
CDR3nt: TGTGCCAGCAGTTACTACGGGAGTAGCTACAATGAGCAGTTCTTC

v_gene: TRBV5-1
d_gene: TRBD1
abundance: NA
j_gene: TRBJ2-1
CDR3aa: CASSLVAGGEGEQFF
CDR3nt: TGCGCCAGCAGCTTGGTAGCAGGGGGCGAGGGTGAGCAGTTCTTC

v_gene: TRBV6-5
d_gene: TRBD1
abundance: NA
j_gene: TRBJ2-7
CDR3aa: CASSYGGTGGSDEQYF
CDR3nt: TGTGCCAGCAGTTACGGAGGGACAGGGGGTTCGGACGAGCAGTACTTC

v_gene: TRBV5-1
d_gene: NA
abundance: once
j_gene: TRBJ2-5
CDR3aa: CASSSQGGLETQYF
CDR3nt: TGCGCCAGCAGCTCGCAGGGGGGACTAGAGACCCAGTACTTC

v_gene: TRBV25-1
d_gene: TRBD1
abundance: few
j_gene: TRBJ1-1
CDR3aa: CASRSDRGGGTEAFF
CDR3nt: TGTGCCAGCAGGTCCGACAGGGGAGGCGGCACTGAAGCTTTCTTT